This T cell receptor beta chain was sequenced for a study of post-analysis software for immune sequencing data. Whole-study context: There were relapsing-remitting, secondary progressive and progressive-relapsing multiple sclerosis among the disease courses included.

As concerns this clonotype: The antigen is unknown.

Study outcomes and limitations: When patients were compared with controls, about 5 TRBV segments were more frequent, TRBV5-6, TRBV5-1 and TRBV20-1 among them. Those with multiple sclerosis, the patient group, showed significantly lower normalized Chao1 diversity than controls.

Prepared TCR beta cDNA libraries contained unique molecular identifiers. MiXCR, run by TCRdb on the PCR reads, gives a single entry per CDR3 protein. There are roughly 870,000 distinct CDR3 sequences in the sample; roughly 50% occur only once, and 4% to 5.5% lies in the top ten. The germline CDR1 and CDR2 sequences are SQVTM and ANQGSEA. V was pared by 7 bases and J by 3 bases, with 5 bases of the junction left unmatched. This CDR3 has 13 residues. This sequence was found in a girl under 18 with multiple sclerosis. The V gene is TRBV29-1, the J gene TRBJ2-7; 11 nucleotides agree with TRBD1. Sequenced input: blood. The CDR3 nucleotides are TGCAGCGCCGGACAGGGGGCCTACTACGAGCAGTACTTC. Translation gives CSAGQGAYYEQYF.